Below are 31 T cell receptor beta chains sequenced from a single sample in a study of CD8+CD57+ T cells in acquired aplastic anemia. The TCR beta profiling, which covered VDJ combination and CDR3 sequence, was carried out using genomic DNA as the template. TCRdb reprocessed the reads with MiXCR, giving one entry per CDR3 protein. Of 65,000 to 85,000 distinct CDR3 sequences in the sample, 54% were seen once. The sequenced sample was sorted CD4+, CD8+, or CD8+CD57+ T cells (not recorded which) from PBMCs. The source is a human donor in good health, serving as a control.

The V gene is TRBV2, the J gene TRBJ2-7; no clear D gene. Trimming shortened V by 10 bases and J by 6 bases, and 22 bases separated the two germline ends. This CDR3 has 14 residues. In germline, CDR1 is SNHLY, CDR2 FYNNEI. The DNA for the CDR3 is TGTGCCACCGCCCCCCTGGTGGGCGTAGGCGAGCAGTACTTC. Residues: CATAPLVGVGEQYF.

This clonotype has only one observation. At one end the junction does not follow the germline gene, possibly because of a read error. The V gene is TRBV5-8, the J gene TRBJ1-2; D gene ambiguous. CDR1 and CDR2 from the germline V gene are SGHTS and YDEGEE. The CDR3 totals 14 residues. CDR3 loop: CASKKIGPSCGYAF. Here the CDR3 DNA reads TGTGCCAGCAAAAAGATCGGACCCAGCTGTGGCTACGCCTTC.

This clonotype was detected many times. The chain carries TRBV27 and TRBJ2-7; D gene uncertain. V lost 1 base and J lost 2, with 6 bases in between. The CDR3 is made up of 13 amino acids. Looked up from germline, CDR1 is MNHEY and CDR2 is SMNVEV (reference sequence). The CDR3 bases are TGTGCCAGCAGTTTATTCAGGACCTACGAGCAGTACTTC. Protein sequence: CASSLFRTYEQYF.

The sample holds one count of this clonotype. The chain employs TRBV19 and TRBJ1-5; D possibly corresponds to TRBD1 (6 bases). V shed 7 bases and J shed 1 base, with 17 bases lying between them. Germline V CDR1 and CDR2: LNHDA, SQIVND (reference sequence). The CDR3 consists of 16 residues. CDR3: CASNSQGGKSNQPQHF. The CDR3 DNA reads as TGTGCCAGTAACTCACAGGGTGGAAAGAGCAATCAGCCCCAGCATTTT.

The CDR3 DNA reads TGTGCCAGTAGTATAGGCATGGACTCACCCCTCCACTTT. Amino acid sequence: CASSIGMDSPLHF. The chain joins TRBV19 to TRBJ1-6; D not certain. V lost 1 base to trimming and J lost 10 bases, with 8 bases between them. Germline V gene lookup returns CDR1 LNHDA and CDR2 SQIVND (reference sequence). The CDR3 extends over 13 amino acids.

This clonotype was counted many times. The CDR3 region is CSALSLLMDRYGYTF. The CDR3 bases are TGCAGTGCCCTCTCCCTCCTCATGGACCGCTATGGCTACACCTTC. The chain employs TRBV20-1 and TRBJ1-2; D is unresolved. Germline-derived CDR1 and CDR2 are DFQATT and SNEGSKA (reference sequence). Trimming cost V 6 bases and J 4 bases, with 21 bases left between them. The CDR3 totals 15 residues.

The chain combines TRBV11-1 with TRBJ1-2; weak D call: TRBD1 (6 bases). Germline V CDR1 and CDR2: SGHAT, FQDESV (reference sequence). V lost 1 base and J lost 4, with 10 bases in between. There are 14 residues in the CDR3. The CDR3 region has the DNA TGTGCCAGCAGCTTAGAGGGACACAGCTATGGCTACACCTTC. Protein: CASSLEGHSYGYTF.

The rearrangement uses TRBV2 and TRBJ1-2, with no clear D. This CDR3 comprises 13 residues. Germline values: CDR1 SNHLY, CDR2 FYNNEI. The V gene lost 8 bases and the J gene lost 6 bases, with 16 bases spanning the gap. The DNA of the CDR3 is TGTGCCAGCTCCCCTGAGGCAAGTCATGGCTACACCTTC. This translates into CASSPEASHGYTF.

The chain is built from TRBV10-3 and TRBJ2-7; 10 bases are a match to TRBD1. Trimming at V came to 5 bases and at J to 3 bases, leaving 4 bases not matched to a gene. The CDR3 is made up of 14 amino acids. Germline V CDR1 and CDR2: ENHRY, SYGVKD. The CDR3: CAISMGQGSYEQYF. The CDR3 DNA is TGTGCCATCAGTATGGGACAGGGGAGCTACGAGCAGTACTTC.

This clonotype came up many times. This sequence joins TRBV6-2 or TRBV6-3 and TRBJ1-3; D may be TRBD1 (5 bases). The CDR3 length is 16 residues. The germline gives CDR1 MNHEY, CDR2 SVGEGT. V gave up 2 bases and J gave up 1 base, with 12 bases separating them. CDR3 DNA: TGTGCCAGCAGTTACGGGACGGACTCTTCTGGAAACACCATATATTTT. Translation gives CASSYGTDSSGNTIYF.

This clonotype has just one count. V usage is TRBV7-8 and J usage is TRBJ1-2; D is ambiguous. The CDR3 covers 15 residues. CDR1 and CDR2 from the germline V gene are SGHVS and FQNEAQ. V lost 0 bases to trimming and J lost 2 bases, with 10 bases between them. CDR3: CASSLAEGANYGYTF. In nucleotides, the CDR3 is TGTGCCAGCAGCTTAGCGGAGGGAGCCAACTATGGCTACACCTTC.

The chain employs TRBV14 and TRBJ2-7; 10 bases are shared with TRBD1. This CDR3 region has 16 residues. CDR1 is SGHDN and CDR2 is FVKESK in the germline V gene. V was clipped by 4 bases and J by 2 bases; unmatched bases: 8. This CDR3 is CASSLRPGTGAYEQYF. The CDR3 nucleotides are TGTGCCAGCAGCCTCAGGCCGGGGACAGGGGCCTACGAGCAGTACTTC.

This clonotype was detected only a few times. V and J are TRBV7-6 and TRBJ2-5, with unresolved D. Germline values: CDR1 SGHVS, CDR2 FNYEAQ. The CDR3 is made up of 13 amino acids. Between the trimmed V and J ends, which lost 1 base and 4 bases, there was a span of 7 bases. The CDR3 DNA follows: TGTGCCAGCAGCTTAGGTCAGGTAGAGACCCAGTACTTC. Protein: CASSLGQVETQYF.

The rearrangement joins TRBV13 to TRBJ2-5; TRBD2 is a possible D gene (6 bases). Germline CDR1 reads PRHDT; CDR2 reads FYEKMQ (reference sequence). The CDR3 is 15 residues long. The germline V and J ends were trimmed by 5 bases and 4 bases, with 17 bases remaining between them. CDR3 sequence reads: CASSPTWEDRETQYF. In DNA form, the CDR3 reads TGTGCCAGCAGCCCCACTTGGGAGGACCGAGAGACCCAGTACTTC.

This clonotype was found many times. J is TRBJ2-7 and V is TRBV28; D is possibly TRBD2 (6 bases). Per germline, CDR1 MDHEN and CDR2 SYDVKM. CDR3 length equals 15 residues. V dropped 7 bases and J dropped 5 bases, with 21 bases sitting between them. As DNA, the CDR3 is TGTGCCAGCACCACGGCCTTCGGGAGCGGTAACGAGCAGTACTTC. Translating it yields CASTTAFGSGNEQYF.

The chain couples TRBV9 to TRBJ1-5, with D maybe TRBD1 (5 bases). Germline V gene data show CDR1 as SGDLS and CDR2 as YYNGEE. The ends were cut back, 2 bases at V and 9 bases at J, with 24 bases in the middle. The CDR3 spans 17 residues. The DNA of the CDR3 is TGTGCCAGCAGCGTTACCCCCGGGGGGAAGGTTGTGTGGCCCCAGCATTTT. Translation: CASSVTPGGKVVWPQHF. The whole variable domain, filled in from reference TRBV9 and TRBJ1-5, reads DSGVTQTPKHLITATGQRVTLRCSPRSGDLSVYWYQQSLDQGLQFLIQYYNGEERAKGNILERFSAQQFPDLHSELNLSSLELGDSALYFCASSVTPGGKVVWPQHFGDGTRLSIL.

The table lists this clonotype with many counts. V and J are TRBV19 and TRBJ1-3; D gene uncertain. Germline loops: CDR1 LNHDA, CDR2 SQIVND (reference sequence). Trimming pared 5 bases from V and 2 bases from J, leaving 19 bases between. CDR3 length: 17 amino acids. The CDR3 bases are TGTGCCAGTAGTTTAATTCCCCCTGGATCGACTGGAAACACCATATATTTT. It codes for CASSLIPPGSTGNTIYF. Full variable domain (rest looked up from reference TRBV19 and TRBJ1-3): DGGITQSPKYLFRKEGQNVTLSCEQNLNHDAMYWYRQDPGQGLRLIYYSQIVNDFQKGDIAEGYSVSREKKESFPLTVTSAQKNPTAFYLCASSLIPPGSTGNTIYFGEGSWLTVV.

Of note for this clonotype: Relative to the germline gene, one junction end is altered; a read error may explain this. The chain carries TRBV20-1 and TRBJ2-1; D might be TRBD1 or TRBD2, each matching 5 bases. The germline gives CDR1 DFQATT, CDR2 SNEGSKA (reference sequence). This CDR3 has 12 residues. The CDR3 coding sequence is TGTACGTGGGGGAATGCCTACAATGAGCAGTTCTTC. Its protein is CTWGNAYNEQFF.

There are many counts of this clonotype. CDR3 protein: CASSLSALGYSYEQYF. The CDR3 coding sequence is TGTGCCAGCAGTTTATCAGCCCTCGGATACTCCTACGAGCAGTACTTC. The V gene is TRBV27, the J gene TRBJ2-7; D ambiguous. The CDR3 runs to 16 residues. Germline CDR1 reads MNHEY; CDR2 reads SMNVEV (reference sequence). Trimming pared 0 bases from V and 0 bases from J, leaving 12 bases between.

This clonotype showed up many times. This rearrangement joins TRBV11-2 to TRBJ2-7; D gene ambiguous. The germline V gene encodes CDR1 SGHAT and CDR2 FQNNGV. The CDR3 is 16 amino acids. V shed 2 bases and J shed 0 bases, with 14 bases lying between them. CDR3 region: CASSLWWGRSSYEQYF. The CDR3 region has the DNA TGTGCCAGCAGCTTATGGTGGGGAAGGTCCTCCTACGAGCAGTACTTC. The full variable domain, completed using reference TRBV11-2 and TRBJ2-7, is EAGVAQSPRYKIIEKRQSVAFWCNPISGHATLYWYQQILGQGPKLLIQFQNNGVVDDSQLPKDRFSAERLKGVDSTLKIQPAKLEDSAVYLCASSLWWGRSSYEQYFGPGTRLTVT.

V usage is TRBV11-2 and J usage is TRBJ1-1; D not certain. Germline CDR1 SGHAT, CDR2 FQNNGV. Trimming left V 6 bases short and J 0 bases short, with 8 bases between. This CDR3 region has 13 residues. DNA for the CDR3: TGTGCCAGCAGGGGCAGCATGAACACTGAAGCTTTCTTT. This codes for CASRGSMNTEAFF.

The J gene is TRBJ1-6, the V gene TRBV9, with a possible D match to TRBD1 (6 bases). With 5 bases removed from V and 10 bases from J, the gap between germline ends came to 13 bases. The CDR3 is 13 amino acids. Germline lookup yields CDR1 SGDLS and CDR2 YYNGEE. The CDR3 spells CASSSGQGSPLHF. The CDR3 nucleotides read TGTGCCAGCAGTTCGGGGCAGGGGTCACCCCTCCACTTT.

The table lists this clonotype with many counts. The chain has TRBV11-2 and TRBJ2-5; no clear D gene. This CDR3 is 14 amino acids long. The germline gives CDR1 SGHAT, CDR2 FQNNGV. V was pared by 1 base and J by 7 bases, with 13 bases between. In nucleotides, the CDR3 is TGTGCCAGCAGCTTAGTAACCTCGTCGGGGACCCAGTACTTC. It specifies CASSLVTSSGTQYF.

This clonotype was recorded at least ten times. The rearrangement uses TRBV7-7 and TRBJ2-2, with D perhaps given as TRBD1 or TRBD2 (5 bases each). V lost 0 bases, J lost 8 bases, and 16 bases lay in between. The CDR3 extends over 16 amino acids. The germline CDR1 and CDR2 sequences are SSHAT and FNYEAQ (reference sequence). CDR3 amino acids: CASSLALGPELGELFF. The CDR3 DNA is TGTGCCAGCAGCTTAGCGCTGGGACCCGAATTAGGGGAGCTGTTTTTT. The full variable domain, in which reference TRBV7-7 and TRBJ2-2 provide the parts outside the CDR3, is GAGVSQSPRYKVTKRGQDVTLRCDPISSHATLYWYQQALGQGPEFLTYFNYEAQPDKSGLPSDRFSAERPEGSISTLTIQRTEQRDSAMYRCASSLALGPELGELFFGEGSRLTVL.

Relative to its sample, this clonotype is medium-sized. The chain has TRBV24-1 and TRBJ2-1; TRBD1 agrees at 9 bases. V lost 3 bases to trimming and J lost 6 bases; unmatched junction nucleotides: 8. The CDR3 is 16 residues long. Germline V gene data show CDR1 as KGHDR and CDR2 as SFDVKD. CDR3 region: CATSDIDRGIRNEQFF. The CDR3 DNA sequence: TGTGCCACCAGTGATATAGACAGGGGGATACGCAATGAGCAGTTCTTC.

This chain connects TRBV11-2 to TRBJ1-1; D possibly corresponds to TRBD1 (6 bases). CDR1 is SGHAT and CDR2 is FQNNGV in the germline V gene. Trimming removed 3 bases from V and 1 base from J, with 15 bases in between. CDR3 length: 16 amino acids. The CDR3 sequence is CASSFTSGQTNTEAFF. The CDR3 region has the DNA TGTGCCAGCAGCTTTACATCGGGACAAACGAACACTGAAGCTTTCTTT. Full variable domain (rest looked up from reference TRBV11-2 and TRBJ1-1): EAGVAQSPRYKIIEKRQSVAFWCNPISGHATLYWYQQILGQGPKLLIQFQNNGVVDDSQLPKDRFSAERLKGVDSTLKIQPAKLEDSAVYLCASSFTSGQTNTEAFFGQGTRLTVV.

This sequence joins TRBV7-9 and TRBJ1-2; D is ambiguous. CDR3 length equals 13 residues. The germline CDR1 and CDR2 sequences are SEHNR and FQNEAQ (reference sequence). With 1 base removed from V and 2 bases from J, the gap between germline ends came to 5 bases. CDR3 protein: CASSLVGNYGYTF. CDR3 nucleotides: TGTGCCAGCAGCTTAGTCGGGAACTATGGCTACACCTTC.

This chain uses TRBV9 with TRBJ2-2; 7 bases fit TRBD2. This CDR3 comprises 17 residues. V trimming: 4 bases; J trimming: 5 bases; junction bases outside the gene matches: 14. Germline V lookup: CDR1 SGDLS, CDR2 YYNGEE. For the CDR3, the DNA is TGTGCCAGCAGCCCCCTAGCGAGGGGCGGGGGTACCGGGGAGCTGTTTTTT. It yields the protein CASSPLARGGGTGELFF.

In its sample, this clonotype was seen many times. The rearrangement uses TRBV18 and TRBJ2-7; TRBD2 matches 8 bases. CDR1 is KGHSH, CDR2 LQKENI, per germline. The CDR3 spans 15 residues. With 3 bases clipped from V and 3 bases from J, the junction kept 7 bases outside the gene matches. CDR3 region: CASSPTSASGYEQYF. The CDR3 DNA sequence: TGTGCCAGCTCACCGACTAGCGCGTCCGGCTACGAGCAGTACTTC.

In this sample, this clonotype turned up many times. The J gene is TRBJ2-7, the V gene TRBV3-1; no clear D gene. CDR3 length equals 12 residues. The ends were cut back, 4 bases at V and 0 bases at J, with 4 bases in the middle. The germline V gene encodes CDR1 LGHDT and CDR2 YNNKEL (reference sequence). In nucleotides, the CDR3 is TGTGCCAGCAGCCCAAGCTCCTACGAGCAGTACTTC. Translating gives CASSPSSYEQYF.

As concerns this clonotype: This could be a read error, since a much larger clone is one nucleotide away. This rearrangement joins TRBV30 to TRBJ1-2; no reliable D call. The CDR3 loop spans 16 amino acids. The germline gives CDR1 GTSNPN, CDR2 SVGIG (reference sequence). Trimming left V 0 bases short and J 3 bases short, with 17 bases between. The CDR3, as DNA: TGTGCCTGGAGTGTGGCAGTCCCATGGGCTGACTATGGCTACACCTTC. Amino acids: CAWSVAVPWADYGYTF.